These 6 T cell receptor beta chains share one sample of origin, sequenced in a study of cytomegalovirus exposure and HLA in healthy donors. The assay was immunoSEQ multiplex PCR, and TCRdb's table has in-frame clones only and misses some. Among roughly 270,000 clones listed, approximately 90% were seen once. The specimen was PBMCs. The source of these receptors is a woman younger than 35 in good health and CMV-seronegative.

V gene TRBV5-6 combines with J gene TRBJ2-7, with D perhaps TRBD2 (6 bases). This CDR3 region has 16 residues. Germline V gene lookup returns CDR1 SGHDT and CDR2 YYEEEE. V shed 0 bases and J shed 4 bases, with 17 bases lying between them. Here the CDR3 reads CASSLARAGSTYEQYF. The CDR3 DNA is TGTGCCAGCAGCTTGGCCCGGGCCGGGAGTACTTACGAGCAGTACTTC.

V gene TRBV13 combines with J gene TRBJ2-7; 12 positions agree with TRBD2. Losses at the gene ends were 7 bases for V and 6 bases for J; bases not matched to a gene: 4. CDR3 length: 13 residues. Germline V gene sequence: CDR1 PRHDT, CDR2 FYEKMQ (reference sequence). The chain's CDR3 is CASTASGRGEQYF. Here the CDR3 DNA reads TGTGCCAGCACAGCTAGCGGGAGGGGCGAGCAGTACTTC.

About this clone itself: Other DNA variants within this sample encode the same CDR3. V is TRBV5-1 and J is TRBJ1-5; perhaps TRBD1 as D (6 bases). In germline, CDR1 is SGHRS, CDR2 YFSETQ. The CDR3 is made up of 14 amino acids. Trimming cost V 4 bases and J 3 bases, with 11 bases left between them. This CDR3 reads CASSTGTPNQPQHF. CDR3 nucleotides: TGCGCCAGCAGCACCGGGACACCCAATCAGCCCCAGCATTTT.

The chain is built from TRBV11-3 and TRBJ2-5, with a weak D call TRBD1 (5 bases). The germline V and J ends were trimmed by 3 bases and 1 base, with 18 bases remaining between them. CDR1 is SGHNT, CDR2 YENEEA, per germline. The length of the CDR3 is 17 residues. This CDR3 reads CASSLRTPSMTQETQYF. In DNA, the CDR3 is TGTGCCAGCAGCTTGAGGACACCCTCAATGACCCAAGAGACCCAGTACTTC.

As DNA, the CDR3 is TGTGCCAGCAGCTTATCAGGCCAGAAGGAGACCCAGTACTTC. Translation: CASSLSGQKETQYF. The genes are TRBV13 and TRBJ2-5; no definite D call. CDR3 length equals 14 residues. The germline CDR1 and CDR2 sequences are PRHDT and FYEKMQ (reference sequence). Trimming cost V 2 bases and J 5 bases, with 12 bases left between them.

The V gene is TRBV14, the J gene TRBJ1-2, with D unclear. The germline CDR1 and CDR2 sequences are SGHDN and FVKESK. The germline V and J ends were trimmed by 6 bases and 5 bases, with 13 bases remaining between them. The CDR3 runs to 13 residues. The CDR3 region has the DNA TGTGCCAGCAGTGAGGGTCTTGAGTATGGCTACACCTTC. As protein: CASSEGLEYGYTF.